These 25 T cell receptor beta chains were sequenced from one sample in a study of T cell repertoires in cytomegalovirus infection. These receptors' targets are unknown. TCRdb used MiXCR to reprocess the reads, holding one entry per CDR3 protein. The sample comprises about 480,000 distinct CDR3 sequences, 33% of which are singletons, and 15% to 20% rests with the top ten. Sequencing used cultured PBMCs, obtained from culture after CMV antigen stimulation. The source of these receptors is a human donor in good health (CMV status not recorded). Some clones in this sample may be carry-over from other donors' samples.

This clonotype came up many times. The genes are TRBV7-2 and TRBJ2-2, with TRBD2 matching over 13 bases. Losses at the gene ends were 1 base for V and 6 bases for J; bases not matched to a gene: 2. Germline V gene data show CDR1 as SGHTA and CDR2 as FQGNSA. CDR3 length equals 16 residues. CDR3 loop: CASSLGLAGGPGELFF. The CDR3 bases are TGTGCCAGCAGCTTAGGACTAGCGGGAGGTCCCGGGGAGCTGTTTTTT.

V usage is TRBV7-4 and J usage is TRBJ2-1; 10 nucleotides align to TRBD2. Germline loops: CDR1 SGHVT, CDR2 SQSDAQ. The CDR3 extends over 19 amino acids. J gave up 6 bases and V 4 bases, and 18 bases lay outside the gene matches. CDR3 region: CASSSMAPTSGINGNEQFF. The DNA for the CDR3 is TGTGCCAGCAGCTCCATGGCTCCTACTAGCGGGATCAACGGCAATGAGCAGTTCTTC.

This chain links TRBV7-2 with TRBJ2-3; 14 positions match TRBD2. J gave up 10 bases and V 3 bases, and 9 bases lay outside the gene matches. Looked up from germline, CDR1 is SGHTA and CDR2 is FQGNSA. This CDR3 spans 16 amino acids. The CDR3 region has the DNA TGTGCCAGCAGCTTCCGACTAGCGGGAGGGCCGGCCTCGCAGTATTTT. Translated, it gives CASSFRLAGGPASQYF. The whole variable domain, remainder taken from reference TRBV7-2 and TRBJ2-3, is GAGVSQSPSNKVTEKGKDVELRCDPISGHTALYWYRQSLGQGLEFLIYFQGNSAPDKSGLPSDRFSAERTGGSVSTLTIQRTQQEDSAVYLCASSFRLAGGPASQYFGPGTRLTVL.

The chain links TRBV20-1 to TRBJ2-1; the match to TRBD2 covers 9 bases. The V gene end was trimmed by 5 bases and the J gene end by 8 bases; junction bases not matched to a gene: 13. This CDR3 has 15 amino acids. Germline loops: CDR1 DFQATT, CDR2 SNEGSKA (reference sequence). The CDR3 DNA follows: TGCAGTGCTGCTCCGGCGGGAGGGCCGCCGGATGAGCAGTTCTTC. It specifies CSAAPAGGPPDEQFF.

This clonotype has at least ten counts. CDR3 amino acids: CASSTRTGNTIYF. As DNA, the CDR3 is TGTGCCAGCAGCACCCGTACTGGAAACACCATATATTTT. The V gene is TRBV7-2, the J gene TRBJ1-3, with D unresolved. The CDR3 length is 13 residues. The germline V gene has CDR1 SGHTA and CDR2 FQGNSA. V was pared by 5 bases and J by 2 bases, with 7 bases between. Filled out from reference TRBV7-2 and TRBJ1-3, the complete variable domain reads GAGVSQSPSNKVTEKGKDVELRCDPISGHTALYWYRQSLGQGLEFLIYFQGNSAPDKSGLPSDRFSAERTGGSVSTLTIQRTQQEDSAVYLCASSTRTGNTIYFGEGSWLTVV.

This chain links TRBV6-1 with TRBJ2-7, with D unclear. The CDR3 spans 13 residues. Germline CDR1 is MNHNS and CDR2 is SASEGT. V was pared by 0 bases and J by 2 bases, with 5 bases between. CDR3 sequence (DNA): TGTGCCAGCAGTGAAGCGGACGCCTACGAGCAGTACGTC. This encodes CASSEADAYEQYV.

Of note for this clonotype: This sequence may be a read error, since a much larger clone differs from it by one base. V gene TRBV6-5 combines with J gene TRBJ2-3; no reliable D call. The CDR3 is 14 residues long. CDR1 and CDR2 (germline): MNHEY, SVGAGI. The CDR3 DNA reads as TGTGTCAGCAGGAAAGAGATGGGCACAGATACGCAGTATTTT. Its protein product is CVSRKEMGTDTQYF.

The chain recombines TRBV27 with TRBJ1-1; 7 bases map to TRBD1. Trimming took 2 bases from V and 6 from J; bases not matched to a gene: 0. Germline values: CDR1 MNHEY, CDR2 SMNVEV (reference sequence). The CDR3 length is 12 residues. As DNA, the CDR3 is TGTGCCAGCAGTTTACAGGGGGCTGAAGCTTTCTTT. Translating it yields CASSLQGAEAFF.

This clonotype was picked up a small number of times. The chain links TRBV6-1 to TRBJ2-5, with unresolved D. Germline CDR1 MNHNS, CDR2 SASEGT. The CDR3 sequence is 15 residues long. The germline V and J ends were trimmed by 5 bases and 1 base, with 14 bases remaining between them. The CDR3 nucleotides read TGTGCCAGCAGTCGAAATCCGGGTGGCCAAGAGACCCAGTACTTC. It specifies CASSRNPGGQETQYF.

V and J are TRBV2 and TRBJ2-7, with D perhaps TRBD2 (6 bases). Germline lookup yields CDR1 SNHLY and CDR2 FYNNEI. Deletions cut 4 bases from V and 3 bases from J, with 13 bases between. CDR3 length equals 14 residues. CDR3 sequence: CASSVSGARYEQYV. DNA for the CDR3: TGTGCCAGCAGTGTTTCGGGAGCCCGCTACGAGCAGTACGTC.

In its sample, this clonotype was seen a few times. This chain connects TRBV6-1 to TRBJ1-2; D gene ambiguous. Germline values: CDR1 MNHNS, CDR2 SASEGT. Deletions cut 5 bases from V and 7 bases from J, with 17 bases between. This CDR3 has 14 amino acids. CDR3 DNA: TGTGCCAGCAGTCAAACTAGGGATAGCGGTGGCTACACCTTC. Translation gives CASSQTRDSGGYTF.

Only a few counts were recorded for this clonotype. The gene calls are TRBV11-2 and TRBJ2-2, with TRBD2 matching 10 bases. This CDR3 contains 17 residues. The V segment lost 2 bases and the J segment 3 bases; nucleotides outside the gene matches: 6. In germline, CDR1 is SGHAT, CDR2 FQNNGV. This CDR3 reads CASSLTGTSDYTGELFF. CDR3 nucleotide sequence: TGTGCCAGCAGCTTAACCGGGACTAGCGATTACACCGGGGAGCTGTTTTTT.

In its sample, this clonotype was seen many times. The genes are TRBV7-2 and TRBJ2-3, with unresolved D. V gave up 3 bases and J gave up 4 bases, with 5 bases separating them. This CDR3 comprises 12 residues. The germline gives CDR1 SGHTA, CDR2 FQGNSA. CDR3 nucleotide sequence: TGTGCCAGCAGCTTGGTTTCAGATACGCAGTATTTT. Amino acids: CASSLVSDTQYF.

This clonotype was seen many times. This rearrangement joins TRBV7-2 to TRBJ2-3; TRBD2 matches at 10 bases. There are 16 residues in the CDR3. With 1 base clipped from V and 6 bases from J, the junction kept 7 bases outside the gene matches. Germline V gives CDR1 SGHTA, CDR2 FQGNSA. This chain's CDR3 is CASSLDSSGSTDTQYF. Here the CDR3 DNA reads TGTGCCAGCAGCTTAGACTCTAGCGGGAGTACTGATACGCAGTATTTT. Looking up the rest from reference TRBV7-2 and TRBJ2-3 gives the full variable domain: GAGVSQSPSNKVTEKGKDVELRCDPISGHTALYWYRQSLGQGLEFLIYFQGNSAPDKSGLPSDRFSAERTGGSVSTLTIQRTQQEDSAVYLCASSLDSSGSTDTQYFGPGTRLTVL.

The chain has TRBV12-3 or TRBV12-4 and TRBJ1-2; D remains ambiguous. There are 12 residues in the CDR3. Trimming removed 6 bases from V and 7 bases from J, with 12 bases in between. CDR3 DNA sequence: TGTGCCAGCAGCACAGAGATCCTTGGCTACACCTTC. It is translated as CASSTEILGYTF.

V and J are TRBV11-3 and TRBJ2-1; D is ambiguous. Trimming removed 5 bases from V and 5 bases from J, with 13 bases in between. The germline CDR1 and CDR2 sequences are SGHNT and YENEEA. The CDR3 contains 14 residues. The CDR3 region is CASSPAAAHNEQFF. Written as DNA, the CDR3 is TGTGCCAGCAGCCCCGCGGCGGCCCACAATGAGCAGTTCTTC.

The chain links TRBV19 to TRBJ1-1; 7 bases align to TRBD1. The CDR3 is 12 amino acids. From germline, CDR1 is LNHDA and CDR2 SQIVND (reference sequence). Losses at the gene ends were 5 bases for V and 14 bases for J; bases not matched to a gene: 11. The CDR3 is CASSPLGQVYFF. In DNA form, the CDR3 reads TGTGCCAGTAGTCCCCTAGGACAGGTCTACTTCTTT.

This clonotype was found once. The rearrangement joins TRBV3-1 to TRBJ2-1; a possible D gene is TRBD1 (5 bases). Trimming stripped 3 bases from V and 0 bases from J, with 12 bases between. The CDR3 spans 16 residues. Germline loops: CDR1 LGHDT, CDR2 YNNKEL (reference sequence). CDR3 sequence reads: CASSHRSGNSYNEQFF. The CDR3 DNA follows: TGTGCCAGCAGCCACAGATCAGGGAACTCCTACAATGAGCAGTTCTTC.

The CDR3 coding sequence is TGTGCCAGCAACCGCGGCGGGGACTACGAGCAGTACTTC. It translates to CASNRGGDYEQYF. The chain recombines TRBV6-6 with TRBJ2-7; D is perhaps TRBD2 (6 bases). Germline assignment: CDR1 MNHNY and CDR2 SVGAGI (reference sequence). CDR3 length: 13 residues. Trimming cost V 7 bases and J 3 bases, with 13 bases left between them.

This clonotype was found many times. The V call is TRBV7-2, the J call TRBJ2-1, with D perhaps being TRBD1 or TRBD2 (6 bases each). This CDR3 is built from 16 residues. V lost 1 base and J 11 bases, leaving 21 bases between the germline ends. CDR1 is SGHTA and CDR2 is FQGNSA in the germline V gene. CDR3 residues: CASSLEPGASTLKQFF. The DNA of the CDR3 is TGTGCCAGCAGCTTAGAACCGGGGGCATCGACCCTCAAGCAGTTCTTC.

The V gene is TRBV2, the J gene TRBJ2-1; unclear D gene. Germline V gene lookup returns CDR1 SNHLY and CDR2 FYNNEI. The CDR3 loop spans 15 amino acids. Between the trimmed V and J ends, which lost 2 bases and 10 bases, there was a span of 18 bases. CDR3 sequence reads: CASSETGGPLTEQFF. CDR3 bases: TGTGCCAGCAGTGAAACGGGTGGACCACTAACGGAGCAGTTCTTC.

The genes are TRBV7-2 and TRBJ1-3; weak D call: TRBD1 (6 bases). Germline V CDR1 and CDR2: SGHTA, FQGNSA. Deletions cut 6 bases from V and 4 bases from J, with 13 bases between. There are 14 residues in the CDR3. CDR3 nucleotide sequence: TGTGCCAGCAGGGATGCAGGGGAGGGAAACACCATATATTTT. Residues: CASRDAGEGNTIYF.

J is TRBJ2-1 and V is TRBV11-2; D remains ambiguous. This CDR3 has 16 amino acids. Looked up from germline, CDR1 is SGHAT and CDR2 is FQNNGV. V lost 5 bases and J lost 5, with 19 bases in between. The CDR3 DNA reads TGTGCCAGCAGCGCCAGCCGGGCGAGCCGGAACAATGAGCAGTTCTTC. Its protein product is CASSASRASRNNEQFF.

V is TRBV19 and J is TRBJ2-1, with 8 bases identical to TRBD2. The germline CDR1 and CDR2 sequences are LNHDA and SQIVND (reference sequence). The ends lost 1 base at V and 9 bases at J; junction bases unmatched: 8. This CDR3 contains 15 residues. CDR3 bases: TGTGCCAGTAGTATAGTGGCGGGAGGAGGTGGTGAGCAGTTCTTC. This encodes CASSIVAGGGGEQFF.

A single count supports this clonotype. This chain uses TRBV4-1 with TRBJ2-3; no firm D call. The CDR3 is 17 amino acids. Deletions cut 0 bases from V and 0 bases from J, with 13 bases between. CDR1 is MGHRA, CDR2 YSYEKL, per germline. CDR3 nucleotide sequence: TGCGCCAGCAGCCAAGATAGTGTAGGTTTTAGCACAGATACGCAGTATTTT. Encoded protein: CASSQDSVGFSTDTQYF.